These 22 T cell receptor beta chains originate from one sample sequenced in a study of HIV-infected patients and healthy controls. About 450 ng RNA was reverse transcribed with alpha and beta constant-region primers. Alpha and beta chain libraries were made separately by chain-specific third strand synthesis with multiplexing indices. TCRdb reanalysed the 5' RACE reads using MiXCR and keeps one entry per CDR3 protein. The repertoire holds around 8,600 distinct CDR3 sequences, with 5.5% to 8.5% as singletons. Antiretroviral therapy had run roughly three months, about 14 weeks, before follow-up blood collection. The repertoire came from unfractionated whole blood and reflected all unsorted peripheral T cells. The source material was blood, sampled during antiretroviral therapy. These receptors all come from an adult with HIV infection.

Turning to this clonotype: The library was built for alpha chains, so this beta chain is an off-target read and its size means little. The rearrangement uses TRBV7-3 and TRBJ1-2; TRBD1 matches at 8 bases. The CDR3 extends over 13 amino acids. The J segment lost 6 bases and the V segment lost 4 bases, leaving 4 bases of the junction unmatched. Germline lookup yields CDR1 SGHTA and CDR2 FQGTGA. The CDR3 DNA sequence: TGTGCCAGCAGCTCAGACAGGGGCAATGGCTACACCTTC. Amino acid sequence: CASSSDRGNGYTF.

This clonotype was seen many times. Found in a library prepared for alpha chains, this beta chain is an off-target read, and its abundance has little meaning. The chain recombines TRBV28 with TRBJ2-1; 7 positions match TRBD2. V lost 5 bases, J lost 7 bases, and 11 bases stayed unmatched. The CDR3 totals 15 residues. CDR1 is MDHEN and CDR2 is SYDVKM in the germline V gene. CDR3: CASSLWAGAGNEQFF. The CDR3 DNA reads TGTGCCAGCAGTCTCTGGGCGGGAGCGGGAAATGAGCAGTTCTTC.

Many counts were recorded for this clonotype. A library prepared for alpha chains yielded this beta chain as an off-target read; its size is of little meaning. J is TRBJ2-7 and V is TRBV11-2; perhaps TRBD1 as D (5 bases). Germline CDR1 is SGHAT and CDR2 is FQNNGV. V gave up 2 bases and J gave up 3 bases, with 8 bases separating them. This CDR3 is built from 13 residues. The CDR3 coding sequence is TGTGCCAGCAGCTTATTCCAGGGCTACGAGCAGTACTTC. This sequence encodes CASSLFQGYEQYF.

This clonotype was counted ten times or more. This beta chain is off target for a library built for alpha chains, so its abundance means little. The chain uses TRBV9 and TRBJ2-7; TRBD2 aligns across 11 bases. The CDR3 runs 15 residues. The V segment lost 3 bases and the J segment 2 bases; nucleotides outside the gene matches: 4. From germline, CDR1 is SGDLS and CDR2 YYNGEE. The CDR3 protein is CASSAGLAETYEQYF. As DNA, the CDR3 is TGTGCCAGCAGCGCGGGACTAGCGGAGACCTACGAGCAGTACTTC.

This clonotype was detected ten times or more. Within a library made for alpha chains, this beta chain is off target, and its count is uninformative. CDR3 in amino acids: CASSLLGGGRTDTQYF. DNA of the CDR3: TGTGCCAGCAGCTTGCTGGGCGGGGGGCGCACAGATACGCAGTATTTT. The chain joins TRBV5-8 to TRBJ2-3, with 8 bases identical to TRBD2. The germline CDR1 and CDR2 sequences are SGHTS and YDEGEE. CDR3 length: 16 residues. V lost 1 base, J lost 1 base, and 5 bases stayed unmatched.

This clonotype has ten or more counts. This beta chain is off target for a library built for alpha chains, so its abundance means little. This chain connects TRBV6-5 to TRBJ1-1; 9 nucleotides agree with TRBD1. Germline loops: CDR1 MNHEY, CDR2 SVGAGI. The CDR3 spans 15 residues. J lost 3 bases, V lost 2 bases, and 4 bases had no gene match. The CDR3 sequence is CASSYTTGGDTEAFF. The CDR3 region has the DNA TGTGCCAGCAGTTACACGACAGGGGGGGACACTGAAGCTTTCTTT.

Remarks on this clonotype: This beta chain is off target for a library built for alpha chains, so its abundance means little. The V gene is TRBV7-3, the J gene TRBJ2-7; TRBD2 might be the D (7 bases). V shed 5 bases and J shed 5 bases, with 19 bases lying between them. The CDR3 is 15 amino acids. Germline CDR1 is SGHTA and CDR2 is FQGTGA. The CDR3 is CASSRRGGGVDEQYF. CDR3 bases: TGTGCCAGCAGCAGGAGGGGAGGGGGAGTCGACGAGCAGTACTTC.

This clonotype was picked up many times. This beta chain appears as a stray read in a library generated for alpha chains; its size is not informative. The chain links TRBV7-9 to TRBJ1-4, with a tentative D call TRBD1 (6 bases). CDR1 and CDR2 (germline): SEHNR, FQNEAQ (reference sequence). This CDR3 is built from 15 residues. V was shortened by 7 bases and J by 1 base, with 13 bases between the two germline ends. DNA for the CDR3: TGTGCCAGCAAGGCCAGGGGTAAAACTAATGAAAAACTGTTTTTT. Protein: CASKARGKTNEKLFF. Based on the CDR3 plus reference TRBV7-9 and TRBJ1-4, the full variable domain is DTGVSQNPRHKITKRGQNVTFRCDPISEHNRLYWYRQTLGQGPEFLTYFQNEAQLEKSRLLSDRFSAERPKGSFSTLEIQRTEQGDSAMYLCASKARGKTNEKLFFGSGTQLSVL.

In its sample, this clonotype was seen many times. The library was built for alpha chains, so this beta chain is an off-target read and its size means little. The rearrangement uses TRBV4-1 and TRBJ2-7; no clear D gene. The V gene's germline CDR1 is MGHRA and CDR2 YSYEKL. CDR3 length: 12 residues. V lost 0 bases to trimming and J lost 4 bases, with 4 bases between them. Here the CDR3 DNA reads TGCGCCAGCAGCCAAGATCGGTACGAGCAGTACTTC. It encodes CASSQDRYEQYF.

Relative to its sample, this clonotype is medium-sized. The library was built for alpha chains, so this beta chain is an off-target read and its size means little. This chain uses TRBV11-2 with TRBJ2-5, with 8 bases that match TRBD2. Germline V CDR1 and CDR2: SGHAT, FQNNGV. The V segment lost 1 base and the J segment 4 bases; nucleotides outside the gene matches: 2. The CDR3 is made up of 14 amino acids. DNA of the CDR3: TGTGCCAGCAGCTTAGTCCTAGCGGGAGAGACCCAGTACTTC. This gives the protein CASSLVLAGETQYF. The full variable domain, rest sourced from reference TRBV11-2 and TRBJ2-5, is EAGVAQSPRYKIIEKRQSVAFWCNPISGHATLYWYQQILGQGPKLLIQFQNNGVVDDSQLPKDRFSAERLKGVDSTLKIQPAKLEDSAVYLCASSLVLAGETQYFGPGTRLLVL.

In its sample, this clonotype is medium-sized. This beta chain represents an off-target read in a library built for alpha chains; its size is of limited meaning. V gene TRBV9 combines with J gene TRBJ2-3; D ambiguous. V was cut by 0 bases and J by 1 base, with 9 bases left in between. In germline, CDR1 is SGDLS, CDR2 YYNGEE. The CDR3 runs to 15 residues. In DNA, the CDR3 is TGTGCCAGCAGCGTAGGAAGCGACCGCACAGATACGCAGTATTTT. Protein: CASSVGSDRTDTQYF.

This clonotype counts as medium-sized. Little can be read into the size of this beta chain, an off-target read in a library designed for alpha chains. This sequence joins TRBV27 and TRBJ2-3; no definite D call. The V end was cut by 5 bases, the J end by 2 bases, with 8 bases between. In germline, CDR1 is MNHEY, CDR2 SMNVEV (reference sequence). CDR3 length: 13 residues. CDR3 coding DNA: TGTGCCAGCAGTCTAATTCTCACAGATACGCAGTATTTT. It is translated as CASSLILTDTQYF.

This clonotype is medium-sized. Since it is a stray read in a library aimed at alpha chains, this beta chain has a size that is not meaningful. V usage is TRBV29-1 and J usage is TRBJ2-7; 7 nucleotides align to TRBD1. Germline CDR1 and CDR2: SQVTM and ANQGSEA. The CDR3 covers 11 residues. The DNA for the CDR3 is TGCAAACGACAGGGCCTCTACGAGCAGTACTTC. Its protein product is CKRQGLYEQYF.

In this sample, this clonotype turned up many times. A library prepared for alpha chains yielded this beta chain as an off-target read; its size is of little meaning. The chain carries TRBV6-2 or TRBV6-3 and TRBJ2-1; maybe TRBD2 (6 bases). This CDR3 is 17 amino acids long. Between the trimmed V and J ends, which lost 0 bases and 8 bases, there was a span of 20 bases. Germline V gene sequence: CDR1 MNHEY, CDR2 SVGEGT. CDR3 sequence: CASSYSVRDSLRDEQFF. The CDR3, as DNA: TGTGCCAGCAGTTACTCCGTTCGGGACTCCCTACGCGATGAGCAGTTCTTC.

In this sample, this clonotype turned up many times. Since the library was made to target alpha chains, this beta chain is a stray read and its abundance is not meaningful. The chain joins TRBV19 to TRBJ2-7; tentative D call: TRBD2 (6 bases). Trimming took off 3 bases at V and 0 bases at J, with 12 bases between the two ends. Germline CDR1 is LNHDA and CDR2 is SQIVND (reference sequence). CDR3 length: 15 residues. CDR3 residues: CASSMGWGDSYEQYF. The DNA of the CDR3 is TGTGCCAGTAGTATGGGATGGGGGGACTCCTACGAGCAGTACTTC.

This clonotype was detected many times. This beta chain lies outside the target of a library built for alpha chains; its clone size means little. The genes are TRBV7-2 and TRBJ2-2; TRBD2 matches 9 bases. CDR3 length: 14 amino acids. The V and J ends lost 7 bases and 6 bases, in that order; junction bases with no gene match: 6. The V gene's germline CDR1 is SGHTA and CDR2 FQGNSA. CDR3 residues: CASKLAGGPGELFF. Written as DNA, the CDR3 is TGTGCCAGCAAGTTGGCGGGAGGGCCCGGGGAGCTGTTTTTT.

This clonotype rates as medium-sized (0.01 to 0.1%). Since the library was made to target alpha chains, this beta chain is a stray read and its abundance is not meaningful. The V call is TRBV20-1, the J call TRBJ2-7; TRBD2 agrees at 10 bases. Looked up from germline, CDR1 is DFQATT and CDR2 is SNEGSKA (reference sequence). The CDR3 is made up of 17 amino acids. V lost 0 bases, J lost 3 bases, and 11 bases stayed unmatched. This CDR3 is CSARDPRAGGTSYEQYF. CDR3 coding DNA: TGCAGTGCTAGAGACCCTAGAGCGGGAGGGACAAGCTACGAGCAGTACTTC.

There are many counts of this clonotype. This beta chain came through as a stray read in a library set up for alpha chains, and its size says little. The V and J genes are TRBV28 and TRBJ2-3; D call uncertain. The germline V gene has CDR1 MDHEN and CDR2 SYDVKM. V lost 1 base and J 0 bases, leaving 11 bases between the germline ends. The CDR3 extends over 16 amino acids. DNA of the CDR3: TGTGCCAGCAGTTTATATGACAAGCTTAGCACAGATACGCAGTATTTT. It codes for CASSLYDKLSTDTQYF.

This clonotype has at least ten counts. The library was built for alpha chains, so this beta chain is an off-target read and its size means little. The chain employs TRBV29-1 and TRBJ2-7; TRBD1 agrees at 9 bases. This CDR3 comprises 13 residues. V dropped 2 bases and J dropped 6; count of bases not matched to a gene: 5. CDR1 is SQVTM and CDR2 is ANQGSEA in the germline V gene. The CDR3 bases are TGCAGCGTTGAAACAGGGGGCGCGTCCGAGCAGTACTTC. This gives the protein CSVETGGASEQYF.

This clonotype is medium-sized in the sample. This beta chain represents an off-target read in a library built for alpha chains; its size is of limited meaning. This sequence joins TRBV11-2 and TRBJ2-5; D is ambiguous. Germline CDR1 reads SGHAT; CDR2 reads FQNNGV. The CDR3 sequence is 15 residues long. Trimming left V 0 bases short and J 4 bases short, with 12 bases between. The DNA of the CDR3 is TGTGCCAGCAGCTTAGAGGTTATCTCCGGAGAGACCCAGTACTTC. Translating it yields CASSLEVISGETQYF.

This clonotype ranks as medium-sized (0.01 to 0.1%). Because this beta chain is a stray read in a library intended to capture alpha chains, its abundance should not be given much weight. The chain links TRBV12-3 or TRBV12-4 to TRBJ1-1; TRBD1 is a possible D gene (5 bases). Trimming removed 0 bases from V and 6 bases from J, with 20 bases in between. The CDR3 is 17 residues long. DNA of the CDR3: TGTGCCAGCAGTTTAGCGCGGGGCGGCTGGGGAGTCGCTGAAGCTTTCTTT. Translating it yields CASSLARGGWGVAEAFF.

By its share, this clonotype is medium-sized. Because the library targeted alpha chains, this beta chain is an off-target read whose size means little. This chain links TRBV7-8 with TRBJ2-7; possible D gene TRBD2, 6 bases. Trimming removed 8 bases from V and 4 bases from J, with 21 bases in between. Germline V lookup: CDR1 SGHVS, CDR2 FQNEAQ. The CDR3 consists of 15 residues. The CDR3 DNA follows: TGTGCCAGCGGGGATCTGGGGGGACTGAAGTACGAGCAGTACTTC. Protein sequence: CASGDLGGLKYEQYF.